Listed below are T cell receptor beta chains from one sample, sequenced in a study of T cell responses to AZD1222 COVID-19 vaccine. Profiled with immunoSEQ multiplex PCR; TCRdb holds only in-frame clones, not every one. The sample lists 150,000 to 200,000 clones, roughly nine tenths occurring once. The source material was peripheral blood, sampled on day 0 of AZD1222 vaccination. Receptors were obtained from an adult in good health. The CDR3 runs from the conserved cysteine through the conserved F or W. Each record gives: CDR3 length, D gene, clone size, J gene, V gene, CDR3 DNA, CDR3 protein. The D gene is left open where the match is weak. A row's size may be missing; if present it is once, few, many or a size class.

>15|TRBD1|.|TRBJ1-2|TRBV6-5
TGTGCCAGCAGGGACAGGTTTTACTTTAACTATGGCTACACCTTC
CASRDRFYFNYGYTF
>15|TRBD2|.|TRBJ2-3|TRBV7-2
TGTGCCAGCAGCTTAGCTAGCGGGTCCACAGATACGCAGTATTTT
CASSLASGSTDTQYF
>15|.|.|TRBJ1-1|TRBV2
TGTGCCAGCAGTGTTCAAGGGGTCCCGAACACTGAAGCTTTCTTT
CASSVQGVPNTEAFF
>10|.|.|TRBJ1-6|TRBV30
TGTGCCTGGATTGACGAAGCCCTCCACTTT
CAWIDEALHF
>18|TRBD1|.|TRBJ1-6|TRBV5-1
TGCGCCAGCAGCTGGACCCTTACAGGGGATGTGAATAATTCACCCCTCCACTTT
CASSWTLTGDVNNSPLHF
>13|.|.|TRBJ2-2|TRBV27
TGTGCCAGCAAAACTTTTAACACCGGGGAGCTGTTTTTT
CASKTFNTGELFF
>14|.|.|TRBJ1-1|TRBV29-1
TGCAGCGTTGAAGCCCGGCAGGGCGACACTGAAGCTTTCTTT
CSVEARQGDTEAFF
>18|TRBD1|once|TRBJ1-6|TRBV4-1
TGCGCCAGCAGCCATTCTGGACAGGAGAGCTCCTATAATTCACCCCTCCACTTT
CASSHSGQESSYNSPLHF
>11|.|.|TRBJ1-1|TRBV2
TGTGCCAGCAGTGAGTGGACTGAAGCTTTCTTT
CASSEWTEAFF
>11|.|.|TRBJ1-1|TRBV6-2/TRBV6-3
TGTGCCAGCAGCCAAACAGGGCGGGCTTTCTTT
CASSQTGRAFF
>16|TRBD2|.|TRBJ2-1|TRBV25-1
TGTGCCAGCAGTGAATCCCCTAGCGGGAGCTTCGATGAGCAGTTCTTC
CASSESPSGSFDEQFF
>15|.|.|TRBJ2-2|TRBV19
TGTGCCAGTAGTACCAAGGGGATCAACACCGGGGAGCTGTTTTTT
CASSTKGINTGELFF
>15|.|.|TRBJ2-2|TRBV29-1
TGCAGCGTTGGGGGTCGGGCAGGAGGGACCGGGGAGCTGTTTTTT
CSVGGRAGGTGELFF
>15|.|.|TRBJ1-3|TRBV5-4
TGTGCCAGCAGCCGGGAGGGGAACTCTGGAAACACCATATATTTT
CASSREGNSGNTIYF
>16|.|.|TRBJ2-7|TRBV4-2
TGTGCCAGCAGCCAAGATCGGGCAGACCAAGTCTACGAGCAGTACTTC
CASSQDRADQVYEQYF